This entry concerns a single TCR beta chain. What it recognizes is unknown. The sample originates from a study of T cells in tuberculosis. Study in general: IGRA-negative adolescents, IGRA-positive adolescents with latent tuberculosis and adults with active tuberculosis formed this South African cohort. Notes on the study in general: Shorter CDR3-alpha in active tuberculosis partly drove smaller distances.

The length of the CDR3 is 19 residues. V lost 1 base and J lost 7; bases outside the gene matches: 16. Germline CDR1 MGHRA, CDR2 YSYEKL. Assay: immunoSEQ multiplex PCR; the TCRdb copy retains only in-frame clones and omits some. Of approximately 30,000 clones in the sample, about 97% are singletons; the top ten hold around 6%. Sequencing used PBMCs. The chain employs TRBV4-1 and TRBJ2-3; 11 bases are a match to TRBD1. This receptor was identified in a donor aged 5-35 years with latent tuberculosis or without tuberculosis infection. The CDR3 spells CASSQVPLGQGAAANTQYF. The DNA of the CDR3 is TGCGCCAGCAGCCAAGTACCGCTCGGACAGGGGGCGGCGGCAAATACGCAGTATTTT.